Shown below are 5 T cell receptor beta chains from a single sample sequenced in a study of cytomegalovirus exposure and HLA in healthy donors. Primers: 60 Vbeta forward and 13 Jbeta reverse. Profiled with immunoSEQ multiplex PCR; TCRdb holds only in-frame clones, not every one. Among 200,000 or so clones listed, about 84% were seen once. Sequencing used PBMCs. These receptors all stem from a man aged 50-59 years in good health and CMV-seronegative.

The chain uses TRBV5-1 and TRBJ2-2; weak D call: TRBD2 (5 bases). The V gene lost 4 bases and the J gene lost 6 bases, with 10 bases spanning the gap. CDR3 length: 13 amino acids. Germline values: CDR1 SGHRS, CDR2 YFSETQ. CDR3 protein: CASSPSGAGELFF. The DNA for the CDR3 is TGCGCCAGCAGCCCCAGCGGAGCCGGGGAGCTGTTTTTT. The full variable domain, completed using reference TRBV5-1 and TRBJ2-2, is KAGVTQTPRYLIKTRGQQVTLSCSPISGHRSVSWYQQTPGQGLQFLFEYFSETQRNKGNFPGRFSGRQFSNSRSEMNVSTLELGDSALYLCASSPSGAGELFFGEGSRLTVL.

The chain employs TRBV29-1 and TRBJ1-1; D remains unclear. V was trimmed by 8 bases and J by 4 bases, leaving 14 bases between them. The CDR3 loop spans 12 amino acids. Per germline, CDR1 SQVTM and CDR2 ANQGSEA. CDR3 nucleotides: TGCAGCTTCCGGGATAAAGGCACTGAAGCTTTCTTT. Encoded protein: CSFRDKGTEAFF. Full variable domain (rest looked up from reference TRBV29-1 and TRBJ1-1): SAVISQKPSRDICQRGTSLTIQCQVDSQVTMMFWYRQQPGQSLTLIATANQGSEATYESGFVIDKFPISRPNLTFSTLTVSNMSPEDSSIYLCSFRDKGTEAFFGQGTRLTVV.

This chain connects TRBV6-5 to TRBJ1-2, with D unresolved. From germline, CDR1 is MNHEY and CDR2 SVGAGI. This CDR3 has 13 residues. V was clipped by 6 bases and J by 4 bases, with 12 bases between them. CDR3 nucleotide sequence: TGTGCCAGCAGAATCGGGATATCCTATGGCTACACCTTC. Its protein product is CASRIGISYGYTF.

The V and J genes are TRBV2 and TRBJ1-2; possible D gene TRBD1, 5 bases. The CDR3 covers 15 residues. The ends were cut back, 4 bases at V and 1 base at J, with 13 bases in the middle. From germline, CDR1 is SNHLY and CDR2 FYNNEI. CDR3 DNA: TGTGCCAGCAGTGTACGGACAATTCTTAACTATGGCTACACCTTC. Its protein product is CASSVRTILNYGYTF.

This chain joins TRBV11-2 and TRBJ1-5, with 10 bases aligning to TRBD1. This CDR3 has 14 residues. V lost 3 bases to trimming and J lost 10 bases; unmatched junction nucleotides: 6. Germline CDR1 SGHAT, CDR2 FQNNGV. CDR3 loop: CASSLGTGDYPQHF. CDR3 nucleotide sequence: TGTGCCAGCAGCTTGGGGACAGGGGATTACCCCCAGCATTTT.